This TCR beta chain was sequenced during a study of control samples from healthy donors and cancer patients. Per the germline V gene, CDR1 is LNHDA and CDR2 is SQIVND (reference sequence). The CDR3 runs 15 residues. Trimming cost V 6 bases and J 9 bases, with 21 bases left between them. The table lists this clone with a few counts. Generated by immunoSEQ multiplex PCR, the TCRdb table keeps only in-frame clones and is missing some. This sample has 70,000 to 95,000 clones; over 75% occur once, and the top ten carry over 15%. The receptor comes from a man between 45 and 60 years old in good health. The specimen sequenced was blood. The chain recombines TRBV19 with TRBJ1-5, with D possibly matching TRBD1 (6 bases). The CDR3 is CASSRGSAGMTPQHF. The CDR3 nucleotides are TGTGCCAGTAGCAGGGGCTCTGCGGGCATGACGCCCCAGCATTTT.